This TCR beta chain comes out of a study of T cells in Graves' hyperthyroidism and ophthalmopathy. Diagnostic assessment was based on clinical symptoms, serum thyroxine and TRAb, thyroid ultrasound and orbital computed tomography. Findings and limits, study-wide: Also found in blood were most expanded thyroid clonotypes above 0.001.

Amplification targeted TCR beta CDR3 regions from RNA transcripts. HTBI primers were employed in a first-round RT-PCR of the TCR CDR3. TCRdb processed the multiplex PCR reads anew with MiXCR; each CDR3 protein has one entry. Of hundreds of thousands of distinct CDR3 sequences listed, about a third are singletons. This clonotype was observed at least ten times. What it binds is not known. There are 15 residues in the CDR3. Germline assignment: CDR1 SEHNR and CDR2 FQNEAQ (reference sequence). V lost 4 bases to trimming and J lost 1 base, with 14 bases between them. The chain has TRBV7-9 and TRBJ2-7; D might be TRBD1 or TRBD2, each matching 5 bases. This receptor was identified in a woman aged 35 to 49 with Graves' hyperthyroidism. Sequenced: blood. CDR3 coding DNA: TGTGCCAGCAGCTCAACCGGGACGGCGTCCTACGAGCAGTACTTC. Its translation: CASSSTGTASYEQYF.